This TCR beta chain was found in a study of cytomegalovirus exposure and HLA in healthy donors. Findings and caveats of the study: The study labeled fewer than 200 TCR beta chains cytomegalovirus-associated. TCR clusters originating in the first cohort tended to co-occur in the approximately 120 validation repertoires, according to a later analysis.

Using immunoSEQ multiplex PCR, the repertoire was profiled, and TCRdb retains in-frame clones only, with some absent. The sample carries about 57,000 clones, 70% to 90% recorded once. Worth noting for this clone: Its antigen is still unknown.

The CDR3 is 14 residues long. The germline gives CDR1 SNHLY, CDR2 FYNNEI. V was cut by 4 bases and J by 7 bases, with 16 bases left in between. The specimen was PBMCs. The TCR was taken from a woman aged 18-30 years in good health and CMV-seronegative. This chain joins TRBV2 and TRBJ1-2, with D perhaps TRBD1 (6 bases). Here the CDR3 DNA reads TGTGCCAGCAGTGTGGACAGTAACTTGAGTGGCTACACCTTC. Translation: CASSVDSNLSGYTF.